This T cell receptor beta chain was sequenced for a study of T cell repertoires in cytomegalovirus infection. In the study overall: HLA-C-restricted CMV epitopes, recently identified, and well-studied HLA-B-restricted ones were used by the study.

This clonotype was seen more than once but under ten times. Its antigen is still unknown. MiXCR was run by TCRdb on the reads, yielding one entry per CDR3 protein. The sample holds around 430,000 distinct CDR3 sequences, approximately 46% seen once. After removal of 5 bases from V and 7 bases from J, the junction contained 3 bases not matched to a gene. The CDR3 runs to 13 residues. The germline V gene has CDR1 SGHVS and CDR2 FQNEAQ. This material consisted of cultured PBMCs, taken from culture after CMV antigen stimulation. The sequence came from a human donor in good health (CMV status not recorded). Some clones in this sample may be carry-over from other donors' samples. The chain employs TRBV7-8 and TRBJ2-7; 12 positions agree with TRBD2. CDR3 nucleotides: TGTGCCAGCAGCACTGGACTAGCGGGAGAGCAGTACTTC. It is translated as CASSTGLAGEQYF.